Below are 21 T cell receptor beta chains sequenced from a single sample in a study of blood T cell repertoires in COVID-19 (dated by TCRdb to the early 2020s). To prepare the library, the immunoSEQ multiplex PCR assay was applied. TCRdb carries this immuneACCESS record with in-frame sequences only. Its versions omit some clonotypes, under half of them owing to an unresolved V gene in the studies checked, with the rest unexplained. Counted in this sample were around 120,000 clones; approximately 82% of them appeared once. The ten largest make up 5.5% to 6.5% of the sample. The sample comprised peripheral blood. The source of these receptors is an elderly man with active or convalescent COVID-19.

The chain employs TRBV5-1 and TRBJ1-1, with 7 positions matching TRBD1. V lost 1 base to trimming and J lost 6 bases; unmatched junction nucleotides: 12. CDR3 length equals 16 residues. Germline lookup yields CDR1 SGHRS and CDR2 YFSETQ. The CDR3 loop reads CASSLRTGEGRPEAFF. In DNA form, the CDR3 reads TGCGCCAGCAGCTTGCGTACAGGGGAAGGCAGGCCTGAAGCTTTCTTT.

This sequence joins TRBV7-3 and TRBJ2-6; a weak D match, TRBD1 (7 bases). CDR1 and CDR2 from the germline V gene are SGHTA and FQGTGA. Trimming shortened V by 5 bases and J by 3 bases, and 11 bases separated the two germline ends. The CDR3 has 15 amino acids. The CDR3 DNA is TGTGCCAGCAGCCCGCAGGGGGGTGGGGCCAACGTCCTGACTTTC. Its translation: CASSPQGGGANVLTF. Variable domain in full (rest from reference TRBV7-3 and TRBJ2-6): GAGVSQTPSNKVTEKGKYVELRCDPISGHTALYWYRQSLGQGPEFLIYFQGTGAADDSGLPNDRFFAVRPEGSVSTLKIQRTERGDSAVYLCASSPQGGGANVLTFGAGSRLTVL.

This chain links TRBV7-2 with TRBJ1-1; D may be TRBD1 (5 bases). Between the trimmed V and J ends, which lost 0 bases and 3 bases, there was a span of 14 bases. The CDR3 has 16 amino acids. Per germline, CDR1 SGHTA and CDR2 FQGNSA. CDR3 protein: CASSLATGVGHTEAFF. The CDR3 nucleotides are TGTGCCAGCAGCTTAGCGACGGGGGTGGGGCACACTGAAGCTTTCTTT.

The chain combines TRBV12-3 or TRBV12-4 with TRBJ2-7; D gene ambiguous. V lost 3 bases and J 6 bases, leaving 9 bases between the germline ends. The CDR3 has 12 residues. CDR3 nucleotides: TGTGCCAGCAGTTTTTCAGGTGGCGAGCAGTACTTC. Translation: CASSFSGGEQYF.

The chain combines TRBV23-1 with TRBJ1-4, with 12 bases aligning to TRBD1. TRBV23-1 is given ORF status, its function remaining uncertain. With V trimmed by 0 bases and J by 8 bases, 7 bases remained unmatched. This CDR3 has 17 amino acids. CDR3 nucleotides: TGCGCCAGCAGTCAATCTTGGGGACAGGGGGCACGGGAAAAACTGTTTTTT. Its translation is CASSQSWGQGAREKLFF.

The chain uses TRBV10-1 and TRBJ1-2; 8 bases are a match to TRBD1. V gave up 5 bases and J gave up 6 bases; unmatched junction bases: 17. Germline V lookup: CDR1 WNHNN, CDR2 SYGVQD (reference sequence). This CDR3 contains 17 residues. The CDR3 loop is CASSLIDEAGGSDGYTF. The CDR3 DNA sequence: TGCGCCAGCAGTCTCATTGACGAGGCAGGGGGCAGTGATGGCTACACCTTC.

The rearrangement uses TRBV3-1 (or the pseudogene TRBV3-2) and TRBJ1-6, with D unresolved. This CDR3 has 15 amino acids. The V gene's germline CDR1 is LGHDT and CDR2 YNNKEL (reference sequence). V lost 4 bases and J 0 bases, leaving 7 bases between the germline ends. CDR3 in DNA: TGTGCCAGCAGCCTTGGTAGCTCCTATAATTCACCCCTCCACTTT. Amino acid sequence: CASSLGSSYNSPLHF.

This chain connects TRBV4-3 to TRBJ2-7; maybe TRBD1 (6 bases). Trimming took 7 bases from V and 7 from J, leaving 8 bases between them. This CDR3 comprises 10 residues. Looked up from germline, CDR1 is LGHNA and CDR2 is YSLEER. Written as DNA, the CDR3 is TGCGCCAGCAATGGGACAGAGCAGTACTTC. Residues: CASNGTEQYF.

The rearrangement uses TRBV4-1 and TRBJ1-2; 9 bases are shared with TRBD1. After removal of 0 bases from V and 6 bases from J, the junction contained 8 bases not matched to a gene. CDR3 length: 16 amino acids. Germline V CDR1 and CDR2: MGHRA, YSYEKL. CDR3 coding DNA: TGCGCCAGCAGCCAAGATAGAGTTGGGACAGGGAATGGCTACACCTTC. Translated, it gives CASSQDRVGTGNGYTF.

In its sample, this clone was seen many times. This sequence joins TRBV9 and TRBJ2-7; 9 positions agree with TRBD1. Trimming at V came to 3 bases and at J to 6 bases, leaving 7 bases not matched to a gene. The CDR3 is 14 amino acids. Germline CDR1 and CDR2: SGDLS and YYNGEE. This CDR3 reads CASSAYSDRGEQYF. CDR3 nucleotide sequence: TGTGCCAGCAGCGCCTATTCGGACAGGGGCGAGCAGTACTTC.

The V and J genes are TRBV5-1 and TRBJ2-1, with a possible D match to TRBD1 (5 bases). Germline lookup yields CDR1 SGHRS and CDR2 YFSETQ. The CDR3 is 15 residues long. V gave up 3 bases and J gave up 2 bases, with 12 bases separating them. CDR3 sequence: CASSWQGGAYNEQFF. DNA for the CDR3: TGCGCCAGCAGCTGGCAGGGTGGGGCCTACAATGAGCAGTTCTTC.

This chain uses TRBV3-1 (or the pseudogene TRBV3-2) with TRBJ2-7; 9 nucleotides match TRBD2. This CDR3 spans 18 amino acids. CDR1 and CDR2 (germline): LGHDT, YNNKEL (reference sequence). After removal of 3 bases from V and 7 bases from J, the junction contained 19 bases not matched to a gene. CDR3 sequence reads: CASSHFGGGAYLSREQYF. DNA for the CDR3: TGTGCCAGCAGCCATTTTGGCGGGGGGGCCTATCTGTCGCGGGAGCAGTACTTC.

J is TRBJ1-2 and V is TRBV6-2 or TRBV6-3; 7 positions match TRBD1. The CDR3 length is 14 residues. J gave up 3 bases and V 2 bases, and 3 bases lay outside the gene matches. Germline V gene lookup returns CDR1 MNHEY and CDR2 SVGEGT. The CDR3 DNA sequence: TGTGCCAGCAGTTACGCAGGGGGAGACTATGGCTACACCTTC. Translating gives CASSYAGGDYGYTF.

The rearrangement joins TRBV10-3 to TRBJ1-2; the D gene is possibly TRBD1 (6 bases). CDR1 is ENHRY, CDR2 SYGVKD, per germline. The CDR3 runs 11 residues. V was pared by 4 bases and J by 8 bases, with 8 bases between. The CDR3 here is CAISAGEGYTF. The CDR3 DNA is TGTGCCATCAGTGCAGGGGAAGGCTACACCTTC.

The chain joins TRBV6-5 to TRBJ2-1; the match to TRBD2 covers 9 bases. The junction had 1 base not matched to a gene; V was cut back by 6 bases and J by 1 base. Germline CDR1 MNHEY, CDR2 SVGAGI. The CDR3 is 14 residues long. As DNA, the CDR3 is TGTGCCAGCAGGCTAGCGGGGTCCTACAATGAGCAGTTCTTC. It specifies CASRLAGSYNEQFF.

The genes are TRBV6-5 and TRBJ1-3; no definite D call. CDR1 is MNHEY and CDR2 is SVGAGI in the germline V gene. The V and J ends lost 8 bases and 6 bases respectively, with 14 bases between them. The CDR3 runs 13 residues. CDR3 loop: CASSRGRENTIYF. The CDR3 region has the DNA TGTGCCAGCTCCCGAGGGAGGGAAAACACCATATATTTT.

With respect to this clone: In this CDR3 the conserved last residue, phenylalanine or tryptophan, is missing, so a read error is likely. The limits of the CDR3 on the DNA are not certain, so only TCRdb's listed CDR3 is given. The chain has TRBV21-1 and TRBJ2-7; the table's D call, TRBD2, was not checked against the DNA. TRBV21-1 is a listed pseudogene. The CDR3 is 8 amino acids long, termini counted. This CDR3 reads CASSDREG.

The rearrangement links TRBV29-1 to TRBJ2-7; D call uncertain. The CDR3 is 14 residues long. Trimming removed 3 bases at V and 7 bases at J, with 19 bases between. The V gene's germline CDR1 is SQVTM and CDR2 ANQGSEA. In DNA form, the CDR3 reads TGCAGCGTTGAGGTCCAAGTCCCAATGAGGGAGCAGTACTTC. It specifies CSVEVQVPMREQYF.

The chain recombines TRBV12-5 with TRBJ2-3, with 9 nucleotides matching TRBD1. Germline trimming cut 5 bases from V and 15 bases from J; bases unmatched to any gene: 6. The CDR3 runs to 11 residues. Germline lookup yields CDR1 LGHNT and CDR2 FRNRAP. CDR3: CASGRGQGDYF. CDR3 DNA: TGTGCTAGTGGTCGGGGACAGGGAGACTATTTT.

As DNA, the CDR3 is TGTGCCAGCAGCTTGGCGGGACAGGGGGCAGGTGAGCAGTTCTTC. Its translation: CASSLAGQGAGEQFF. The V and J genes are TRBV5-6 and TRBJ2-1, with 12 nucleotides matching TRBD1. J was trimmed by 9 bases and V by 0 bases; bases with no gene match: 4. The CDR3 is 15 amino acids. Germline V CDR1 and CDR2: SGHDT, YYEEEE.

The chain is built from TRBV7-8 and TRBJ2-5; D may be TRBD2 (6 bases). This CDR3 region has 16 residues. V was trimmed by 1 base and J by 3 bases, leaving 15 bases between them. CDR1 and CDR2 from the germline V gene are SGHVS and FQNEAQ. The CDR3 DNA is TGTGCCAGCAGCTTAGGCCCAGCGTGGGGGGAAGAGACCCAGTACTTC. Translating gives CASSLGPAWGEETQYF.